This T cell receptor (beta chain) was profiled in a study of lymphopenia after photon versus proton radiotherapy. Study-wide results and limits: Photon-treated patients lost naive T cells and TCR diversity; proton-treated stayed stable.

This clone was detected a few times. What it binds is unknown. With V trimmed by 1 base and J by 2 bases, 4 bases remained unmatched. The CDR3 is 15 amino acids. CDR1 and CDR2 (germline): SNHLY, FYNNEI. TCRdb's table, derived via immunoSEQ multiplex PCR, lists solely in-frame clones and lacks some. The data contain roughly 30,000 clones, roughly four fifths of them singletons. This specimen consisted of peripheral blood, obtained from a patient treated with photon-based radiotherapy. The receptor was derived from a man between 45 and 60 years old with gastric cancer. The chain employs TRBV2 and TRBJ2-5, with 7 bases aligning to TRBD2. The CDR3 reads CASSEGGSGQETQYF. The CDR3 region has the DNA TGTGCCAGCAGTGAAGGTGGTAGCGGGCAAGAGACCCAGTACTTC.